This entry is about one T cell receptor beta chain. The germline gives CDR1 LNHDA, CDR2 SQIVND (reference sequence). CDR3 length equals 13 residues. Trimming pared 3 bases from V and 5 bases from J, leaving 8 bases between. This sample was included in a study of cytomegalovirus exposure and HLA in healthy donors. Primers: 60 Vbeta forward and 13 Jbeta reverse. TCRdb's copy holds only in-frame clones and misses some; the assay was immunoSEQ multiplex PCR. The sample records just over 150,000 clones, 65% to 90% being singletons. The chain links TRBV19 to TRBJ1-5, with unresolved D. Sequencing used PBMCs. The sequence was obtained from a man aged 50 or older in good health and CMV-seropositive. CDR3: CASSISRDQPQHF. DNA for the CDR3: TGTGCCAGTAGTATCTCCCGGGATCAGCCCCAGCATTTT.